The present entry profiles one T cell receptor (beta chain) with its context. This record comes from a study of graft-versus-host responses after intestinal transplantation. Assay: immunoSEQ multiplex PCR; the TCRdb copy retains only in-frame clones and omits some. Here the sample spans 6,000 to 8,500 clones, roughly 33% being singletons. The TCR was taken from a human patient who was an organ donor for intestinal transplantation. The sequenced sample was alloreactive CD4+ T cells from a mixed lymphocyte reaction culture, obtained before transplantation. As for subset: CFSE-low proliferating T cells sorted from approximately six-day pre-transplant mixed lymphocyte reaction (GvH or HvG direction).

CDR3 protein: CASSGLAGADTQYF. For the CDR3, the DNA is TGTGCCAGCAGCGGACTAGCGGGAGCAGATACGCAGTATTTT. J is TRBJ2-3 and V is TRBV7-9; 13 bases align to TRBD2. Germline lookup yields CDR1 SEHNR and CDR2 FQNEAQ (reference sequence). The CDR3 is made up of 14 amino acids. V shed 5 bases and J 4 bases; nucleotides not matched to a gene: 0.